The clone carrying this T cell receptor (beta chain) was found a few times. Its antigen is currently unknown. The sample comes from a study of T-cell memory formation after mild COVID-19. Study findings and constraints: Balance between CD4 and CD8 was seen in clones contracting day 15 to 85, and a CD4+ lean was seen in later expanders.

TCRdb re-called the 5' RACE reads through MiXCR, storing one row per CDR3 protein. The repertoire holds 150,000 or so distinct CDR3 sequences, with roughly a quarter as singletons. Germline loops: CDR1 DFQATT, CDR2 SNEGSKA (reference sequence). Trimming removed 1 base from V and 2 bases from J, with 14 bases in between. The CDR3 covers 15 residues. This clonotype was obtained from an adult woman who had mild COVID-19 (a few samples of this study predate the infection). Cell type and time point are not known. The specimen sequenced was PBMCs or a T cell subset sorted from them (not recorded which). The gene calls are TRBV20-1 and TRBJ1-1; D is possibly TRBD1 (6 bases). Here the CDR3 DNA reads TGCAGTGCTAGAGGAATACAGGGTACAAACACTGAAGCTTTCTTT. Its protein product is CSARGIQGTNTEAFF.